This T cell receptor beta chain is drawn from a study of cytomegalovirus exposure and HLA in healthy donors. After removal of 1 base from V and 3 bases from J, the junction contained 9 bases not matched to a gene. Per the germline V gene, CDR1 is SGHTS and CDR2 is YDEGEE. The CDR3 length is 17 residues. The PCR made use of 60 Vbeta and 13 Jbeta primers. TCRdb's copy holds only in-frame clones and misses some; the assay was immunoSEQ multiplex PCR. The sample lists about 210,000 clones; around 84% were seen once. This clone was observed a handful of times. The antigen is unknown. Study outcomes and limitations: Presence/absence analyses treated sequencing depth as roughly uniform across donors.

The rearrangement joins TRBV5-8 to TRBJ2-3, with 9 bases fitting TRBD2. This clonotype was obtained from a man aged 35 to 55 in good health and CMV-seropositive. The sequenced material came from PBMCs. CDR3 amino acids: CASSLLIETSGTDTQYF. Here the CDR3 DNA reads TGTGCCAGCAGCTTGTTAATCGAGACTAGCGGAACAGATACGCAGTATTTT. Full variable domain (missing parts from reference TRBV5-8 and TRBJ2-3): EAGVTQSPTHLIKTRGQQATLRCSPISGHTSVYWYQQALGLGLQFLLWYDEGEERNRGNFPPRFSGRQFPNYSSELNVNALELEDSALYLCASSLLIETSGTDTQYFGPGTRLTVL.